The next 2 T cell receptor beta chains were all read from a single sample in a study of blood T cell repertoires in COVID-19. Sequencing was performed with immunoSEQ multiplex PCR; in TCRdb, only in-frame clones are kept and a portion is missing. The data show 150,000 to 200,000 clones, 76% seen once. Sequencing input: peripheral blood. Receptor source: a woman aged 50 to 65 with active or convalescent COVID-19.

The chain links TRBV9 to TRBJ2-7; tentatively, D is TRBD2 (6 bases). V was trimmed by 1 base and J by 0 bases, leaving 11 bases between them. The CDR3 length is 15 residues. In germline, CDR1 is SGDLS, CDR2 YYNGEE. The CDR3 region is CASSVQPGVSYEQYF. CDR3 nucleotide sequence: TGTGCCAGCAGCGTACAACCGGGGGTCTCCTACGAGCAGTACTTC.

The chain employs TRBV19 and TRBJ2-1, with D possibly matching TRBD1 (5 bases). The germline CDR1 and CDR2 sequences are LNHDA and SQIVND (reference sequence). The V and J ends lost 0 bases and 11 bases respectively, with 8 bases between them. The CDR3 is 12 residues long. The CDR3 is CASSIDRAKQFF. Written as DNA, the CDR3 is TGTGCCAGTAGTATAGACAGGGCTAAGCAGTTCTTC.